A selection of T cell receptor beta chains follows, all from one sample in a study of blood T cell repertoires in COVID-19. Only in-frame clones appear in the TCRdb table, and some are missing; sequencing was by immunoSEQ multiplex PCR. Among about 95,000 clones listed, roughly 89% were seen once. Sequenced input: peripheral blood. These receptors were obtained from a woman in her 70s with acute or convalescent COVID-19. CDR3s include the opening cysteine and the closing phenylalanine or tryptophan. Fields, in order: J gene, V gene, CDR3 protein.

>TRBJ1-2|TRBV5-5
CASSHPGQGDPDTF
>TRBJ2-5|TRBV4-2
CASSQEGQGRETQYF
>TRBJ1-2|TRBV28
CASSFRTVLYGYTF
>TRBJ1-1|TRBV19
CASSRQGGNTEAFF
>TRBJ1-3|TRBV7-8
CASSRTDGNTIYF
>TRBJ1-1|TRBV14
CASSQFRNTEAFF
>TRBJ2-1|TRBV5-1
CASSLGDIYNEQFF
>TRBJ1-5|TRBV18
CASSLAVGQGNQPQHF
>TRBJ2-3|TRBV7-9
CASSWVAGGYTDTQYF
>TRBJ2-1|TRBV5-1
CASSFEAGRTNEQFF
>TRBJ2-3|TRBV9
CASSGGRALGGVDTQYF
>TRBJ2-3|TRBV5-5
CASSLLRTSGSTDTQYF
>TRBJ1-1|TRBV9
CASSAGGMNTEAFF
>TRBJ2-7|TRBV6-6
CASSSRLADKNPEGF
>TRBJ2-2|TRBV28
CASSATGGRTGELFF
>TRBJ2-1|TRBV5-1
CASSPIERSYNEQFF
>TRBJ2-1|TRBV7-6
CASSSEPGQDRYNEQFF
>TRBJ2-3|TRBV3-1/TRBV3-2
CASRGQGALYTQYF
>TRBJ2-3|TRBV28
CASSLIGTGVGDTQYF
>TRBJ2-5|TRBV28
CASSRIGVPETQYF
>TRBJ2-1|TRBV19
CASSMGQGAYNEQFF
>TRBJ2-7|TRBV3-1/TRBV3-2
CASSQSPNEQYF
>TRBJ2-7|TRBV5-8
CASSHPGTSGYEQYF
>TRBJ1-4|TRBV9
CASSVDPGQALNEKLFF
>TRBJ1-4|TRBV19
CATTPLGRVDSNEKLFF
>TRBJ2-1|TRBV6-5
CASRGPGGAYNEQFF
>TRBJ1-5|TRBV7-2
CASSLVQNNQPQHF
>TRBJ2-7|TRBV4-1
CASSQAGGRYEQYF
>TRBJ2-3|TRBV27
CASSKRLVTTDTQYF
>TRBJ1-5|TRBV5-6
CASSLGGGTGERPQHF
>TRBJ2-3|TRBV7-9
CASSLVLAATDTQYF
>TRBJ2-2|TRBV3-1/TRBV3-2
CASSQGRATSPTGELFF
>TRBJ2-7|TRBV3-1/TRBV3-2
CASSQGPVEGTSGSSNEQYF
>TRBJ2-7|TRBV20-1
CSASGLAAREQYF
>TRBJ1-6|TRBV19
CASSQDRGLESPLHF
>TRBJ2-3|TRBV30
CAWSLQLGRGVDTQYF
>TRBJ2-3|TRBV5-4
CASSGITSGSADTQYF
>TRBJ2-3|TRBV6-5
CASKLGGQHTDTQYF
>TRBJ2-5|TRBV9
CASSASGGQETQYF
>TRBJ1-1|TRBV28
CASSLMSYTEAFF